The 10 T cell receptor beta chains presented below share a single source sample, sequenced in a study of T cells in women clearing cervical HPV infection. Repertoires were generated with immunoSEQ multiplex PCR, while TCRdb's copy carries only in-frame clones and drops some. The ten top clones account for roughly 6.8%, within a sample of under 45,000 clones. Sequencing was done on a sample of blood buffy coat. The receptors originated from a woman between 18 and 70 years old with a cervical HPV16 infection that either progressed to CIN3+ or cleared (not recorded which).

On this clone: The read ends 3 residues early relative to the CDR3; the germline J gene fills the gap. This chain connects TRBV20-1 to TRBJ2-1; TRBD1 matches 7 bases. V shed 3 bases and J 7 bases; nucleotides not matched to a gene: 9. Germline values: CDR1 DFQATT, CDR2 SNEGSKA (reference sequence). The CDR3 is made up of 14 amino acids. CDR3 DNA (partial): TGCAGTGCTAGGGGTTTGACAGGGTTGAATGAG. Protein product: CSARGLTGLNE. Given in full, the CDR3 is CSARGLTGLNEQFF.

On this clone: The read falls 3 residues short of the CDR3 end, and the missing part is taken from the germline J gene. This sequence joins TRBV7-3 and TRBJ2-1; TRBD1 matches 11 bases. This CDR3 has 14 amino acids. Trimming cost V 5 bases and J 7 bases; bases outside gene matches: 4. CDR1 and CDR2 (germline): SGHTA, FQGTGA. Here the CDR3 reads CASSPGTGGNEQFF. The sequenced CDR3 bases are TGTGCCAGCAGCCCTGGGACAGGGGGGAATGAG. The entire variable domain, with the rest obtained from reference TRBV7-3 and TRBJ2-1, is as follows: GAGVSQTPSNKVTEKGKYVELRCDPISGHTALYWYRQSLGQGPEFLIYFQGTGAADDSGLPNDRFFAVRPEGSVSTLKIQRTERGDSAVYLCASSPGTGGNEQFFGPGTRLTVL.

The part of the CDR3 DNA that was read is TGCGCCAGCAGCGTGGAAGGCGGTCCCAACGAG. Translation: CASSVEGGPNE. The full CDR3 protein reads CASSVEGGPNEQYF. The chain recombines TRBV5-1 with TRBJ2-7; no firm D call. The read terminates 3 residues ahead of where the CDR3 ends, so the germline J gene completes it. The germline V gene encodes CDR1 SGHRS and CDR2 YFSETQ. V was trimmed by 4 bases and J by 5 bases, leaving 16 bases between them. The CDR3 sequence is 14 residues long.

Comments on this clone: From the germline J gene comes the end of the CDR3, since the read stops 3 residues before it. The chain employs TRBV7-2 and TRBJ1-1, with no clear D. Trimming pared 1 base from V and 2 bases from J, leaving 8 bases between. The CDR3 runs 14 residues. Per the germline V gene, CDR1 is SGHTA and CDR2 is FQGNSA. The CDR3 sequence: CASSLGARNTEAFF. The sequenced part of the CDR3 DNA is TGTGCCAGCAGCTTAGGTGCGCGTAACACTGAA.

About this clone: The CDR3 end lies 3 residues beyond the end of the read and is filled in from the germline J gene. The chain is built from TRBV2 and TRBJ2-5, with a tentative D call TRBD2 (5 bases). V gave up 8 bases and J gave up 4 bases, with 14 bases separating them. The germline V gene has CDR1 SNHLY and CDR2 FYNNEI. The length of the CDR3 is 13 residues. The CDR3 DNA, read in part, is TGTGCCAGCGGGCGGCCTGGACTAGAGACC. Translated: CASGRPGLET. The whole CDR3 protein reads CASGRPGLETQYF.

The part of the CDR3 DNA that was read is TGCGCCAGCAGCCCTCTAGTGGTCCGGACCTACGAG. Translating it yields CASSPLVVRTYE. The full CDR3 protein reads CASSPLVVRTYEQYF. The rearrangement uses TRBV4-1 and TRBJ2-7; unclear D gene. The read gets to within 3 residues of the CDR3 end, and the germline J gene fills in the rest. Trimming stripped 4 bases from V and 2 bases from J, with 15 bases between. Looked up from germline, CDR1 is MGHRA and CDR2 is YSYEKL. The CDR3 loop spans 15 amino acids.

As concerns this clone: The CDR3 extends 3 residues past the end of the read, so its final part is completed from the germline J gene. The rearrangement joins TRBV29-1 to TRBJ2-3; D is perhaps TRBD2 (5 bases). The CDR3 loop spans 11 amino acids. Germline V gene sequence: CDR1 SQVTM, CDR2 ANQGSEA. With 6 bases removed from V and 4 bases from J, the gap between germline ends came to 8 bases. The DNA read from the CDR3 is TGCAGCGTCCAAGCGGCAGATACG. Its protein is CSVQAADT. The entire CDR3 reads CSVQAADTQYF.

A word on this clone: The read finishes 3 residues shy of the CDR3 end, and the germline J gene is used to complete it. This chain uses TRBV28 with TRBJ1-6, with D tentatively TRBD1 (5 bases). Germline V lookup: CDR1 MDHEN, CDR2 SYDVKM. V lost 3 bases and J 0 bases, leaving 12 bases between the germline ends. The CDR3 has 17 residues. Incomplete CDR3 DNA: TGTGCCAGCAGTTTTCCCGGGGGGAGCTCCTATAATTCACCC. Translated, it gives CASSFPGGSSYNSP. The entire CDR3 protein is CASSFPGGSSYNSPLHF. The complete variable domain, with remaining parts taken from reference TRBV28 and TRBJ1-6, reads DVKVTQSSRYLVKRTGEKVFLECVQDMDHENMFWYRQDPGLGLRLIYFSYDVKMKEKGDIPEGYSVSREKKERFSLILESASTNQTSMYLCASSFPGGSSYNSPLHFGNGTRLTVT.

Worth noting for this clone: From the germline J gene comes the end of the CDR3, since the read stops 3 residues before it. This chain joins TRBV29-1 and TRBJ2-3; 10 nucleotides match TRBD2. V gave up 8 bases and J gave up 0 bases; unmatched junction bases: 11. The CDR3 has 16 residues. Germline values: CDR1 SQVTM, CDR2 ANQGSEA. The part of the CDR3 DNA that was read is TGCAGCACCGCAAACGGACTAGCGGAAAGCACAGATACG. It translates to CSTANGLAESTDT. The complete CDR3 protein is CSTANGLAESTDTQYF.

Details on this clone: Coverage ceases 3 residues before the CDR3 finishes, and the germline J gene fills in the end. V and J are TRBV28 and TRBJ2-7; 8 bases are shared with TRBD2. V lost 5 bases to trimming and J lost 5 bases; unmatched junction nucleotides: 11. Germline CDR1 and CDR2: MDHEN and SYDVKM. This CDR3 is built from 15 residues. CDR3 in amino acids: CASSTLGGGLHEQYF. The covered CDR3 bases are TGTGCCAGCAGTACCCTCGGCGGGGGGCTCCACGAG. Based on the CDR3 plus reference TRBV28 and TRBJ2-7, the full variable domain is DVKVTQSSRYLVKRTGEKVFLECVQDMDHENMFWYRQDPGLGLRLIYFSYDVKMKEKGDIPEGYSVSREKKERFSLILESASTNQTSMYLCASSTLGGGLHEQYFGPGTRLTVT.